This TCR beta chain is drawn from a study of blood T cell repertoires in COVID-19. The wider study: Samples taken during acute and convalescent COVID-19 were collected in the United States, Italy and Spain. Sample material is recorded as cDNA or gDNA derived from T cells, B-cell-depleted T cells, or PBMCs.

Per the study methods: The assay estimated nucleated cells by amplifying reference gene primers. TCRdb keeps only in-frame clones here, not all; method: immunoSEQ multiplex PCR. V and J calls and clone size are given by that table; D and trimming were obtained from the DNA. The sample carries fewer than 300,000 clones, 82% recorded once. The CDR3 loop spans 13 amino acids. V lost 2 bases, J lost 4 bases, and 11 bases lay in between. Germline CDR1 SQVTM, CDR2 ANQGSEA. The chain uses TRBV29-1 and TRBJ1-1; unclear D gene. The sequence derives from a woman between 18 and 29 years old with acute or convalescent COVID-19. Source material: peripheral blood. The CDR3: CSVELGISTEAFF. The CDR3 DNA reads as TGCAGCGTTGAATTGGGCATATCCACTGAAGCTTTCTTT.